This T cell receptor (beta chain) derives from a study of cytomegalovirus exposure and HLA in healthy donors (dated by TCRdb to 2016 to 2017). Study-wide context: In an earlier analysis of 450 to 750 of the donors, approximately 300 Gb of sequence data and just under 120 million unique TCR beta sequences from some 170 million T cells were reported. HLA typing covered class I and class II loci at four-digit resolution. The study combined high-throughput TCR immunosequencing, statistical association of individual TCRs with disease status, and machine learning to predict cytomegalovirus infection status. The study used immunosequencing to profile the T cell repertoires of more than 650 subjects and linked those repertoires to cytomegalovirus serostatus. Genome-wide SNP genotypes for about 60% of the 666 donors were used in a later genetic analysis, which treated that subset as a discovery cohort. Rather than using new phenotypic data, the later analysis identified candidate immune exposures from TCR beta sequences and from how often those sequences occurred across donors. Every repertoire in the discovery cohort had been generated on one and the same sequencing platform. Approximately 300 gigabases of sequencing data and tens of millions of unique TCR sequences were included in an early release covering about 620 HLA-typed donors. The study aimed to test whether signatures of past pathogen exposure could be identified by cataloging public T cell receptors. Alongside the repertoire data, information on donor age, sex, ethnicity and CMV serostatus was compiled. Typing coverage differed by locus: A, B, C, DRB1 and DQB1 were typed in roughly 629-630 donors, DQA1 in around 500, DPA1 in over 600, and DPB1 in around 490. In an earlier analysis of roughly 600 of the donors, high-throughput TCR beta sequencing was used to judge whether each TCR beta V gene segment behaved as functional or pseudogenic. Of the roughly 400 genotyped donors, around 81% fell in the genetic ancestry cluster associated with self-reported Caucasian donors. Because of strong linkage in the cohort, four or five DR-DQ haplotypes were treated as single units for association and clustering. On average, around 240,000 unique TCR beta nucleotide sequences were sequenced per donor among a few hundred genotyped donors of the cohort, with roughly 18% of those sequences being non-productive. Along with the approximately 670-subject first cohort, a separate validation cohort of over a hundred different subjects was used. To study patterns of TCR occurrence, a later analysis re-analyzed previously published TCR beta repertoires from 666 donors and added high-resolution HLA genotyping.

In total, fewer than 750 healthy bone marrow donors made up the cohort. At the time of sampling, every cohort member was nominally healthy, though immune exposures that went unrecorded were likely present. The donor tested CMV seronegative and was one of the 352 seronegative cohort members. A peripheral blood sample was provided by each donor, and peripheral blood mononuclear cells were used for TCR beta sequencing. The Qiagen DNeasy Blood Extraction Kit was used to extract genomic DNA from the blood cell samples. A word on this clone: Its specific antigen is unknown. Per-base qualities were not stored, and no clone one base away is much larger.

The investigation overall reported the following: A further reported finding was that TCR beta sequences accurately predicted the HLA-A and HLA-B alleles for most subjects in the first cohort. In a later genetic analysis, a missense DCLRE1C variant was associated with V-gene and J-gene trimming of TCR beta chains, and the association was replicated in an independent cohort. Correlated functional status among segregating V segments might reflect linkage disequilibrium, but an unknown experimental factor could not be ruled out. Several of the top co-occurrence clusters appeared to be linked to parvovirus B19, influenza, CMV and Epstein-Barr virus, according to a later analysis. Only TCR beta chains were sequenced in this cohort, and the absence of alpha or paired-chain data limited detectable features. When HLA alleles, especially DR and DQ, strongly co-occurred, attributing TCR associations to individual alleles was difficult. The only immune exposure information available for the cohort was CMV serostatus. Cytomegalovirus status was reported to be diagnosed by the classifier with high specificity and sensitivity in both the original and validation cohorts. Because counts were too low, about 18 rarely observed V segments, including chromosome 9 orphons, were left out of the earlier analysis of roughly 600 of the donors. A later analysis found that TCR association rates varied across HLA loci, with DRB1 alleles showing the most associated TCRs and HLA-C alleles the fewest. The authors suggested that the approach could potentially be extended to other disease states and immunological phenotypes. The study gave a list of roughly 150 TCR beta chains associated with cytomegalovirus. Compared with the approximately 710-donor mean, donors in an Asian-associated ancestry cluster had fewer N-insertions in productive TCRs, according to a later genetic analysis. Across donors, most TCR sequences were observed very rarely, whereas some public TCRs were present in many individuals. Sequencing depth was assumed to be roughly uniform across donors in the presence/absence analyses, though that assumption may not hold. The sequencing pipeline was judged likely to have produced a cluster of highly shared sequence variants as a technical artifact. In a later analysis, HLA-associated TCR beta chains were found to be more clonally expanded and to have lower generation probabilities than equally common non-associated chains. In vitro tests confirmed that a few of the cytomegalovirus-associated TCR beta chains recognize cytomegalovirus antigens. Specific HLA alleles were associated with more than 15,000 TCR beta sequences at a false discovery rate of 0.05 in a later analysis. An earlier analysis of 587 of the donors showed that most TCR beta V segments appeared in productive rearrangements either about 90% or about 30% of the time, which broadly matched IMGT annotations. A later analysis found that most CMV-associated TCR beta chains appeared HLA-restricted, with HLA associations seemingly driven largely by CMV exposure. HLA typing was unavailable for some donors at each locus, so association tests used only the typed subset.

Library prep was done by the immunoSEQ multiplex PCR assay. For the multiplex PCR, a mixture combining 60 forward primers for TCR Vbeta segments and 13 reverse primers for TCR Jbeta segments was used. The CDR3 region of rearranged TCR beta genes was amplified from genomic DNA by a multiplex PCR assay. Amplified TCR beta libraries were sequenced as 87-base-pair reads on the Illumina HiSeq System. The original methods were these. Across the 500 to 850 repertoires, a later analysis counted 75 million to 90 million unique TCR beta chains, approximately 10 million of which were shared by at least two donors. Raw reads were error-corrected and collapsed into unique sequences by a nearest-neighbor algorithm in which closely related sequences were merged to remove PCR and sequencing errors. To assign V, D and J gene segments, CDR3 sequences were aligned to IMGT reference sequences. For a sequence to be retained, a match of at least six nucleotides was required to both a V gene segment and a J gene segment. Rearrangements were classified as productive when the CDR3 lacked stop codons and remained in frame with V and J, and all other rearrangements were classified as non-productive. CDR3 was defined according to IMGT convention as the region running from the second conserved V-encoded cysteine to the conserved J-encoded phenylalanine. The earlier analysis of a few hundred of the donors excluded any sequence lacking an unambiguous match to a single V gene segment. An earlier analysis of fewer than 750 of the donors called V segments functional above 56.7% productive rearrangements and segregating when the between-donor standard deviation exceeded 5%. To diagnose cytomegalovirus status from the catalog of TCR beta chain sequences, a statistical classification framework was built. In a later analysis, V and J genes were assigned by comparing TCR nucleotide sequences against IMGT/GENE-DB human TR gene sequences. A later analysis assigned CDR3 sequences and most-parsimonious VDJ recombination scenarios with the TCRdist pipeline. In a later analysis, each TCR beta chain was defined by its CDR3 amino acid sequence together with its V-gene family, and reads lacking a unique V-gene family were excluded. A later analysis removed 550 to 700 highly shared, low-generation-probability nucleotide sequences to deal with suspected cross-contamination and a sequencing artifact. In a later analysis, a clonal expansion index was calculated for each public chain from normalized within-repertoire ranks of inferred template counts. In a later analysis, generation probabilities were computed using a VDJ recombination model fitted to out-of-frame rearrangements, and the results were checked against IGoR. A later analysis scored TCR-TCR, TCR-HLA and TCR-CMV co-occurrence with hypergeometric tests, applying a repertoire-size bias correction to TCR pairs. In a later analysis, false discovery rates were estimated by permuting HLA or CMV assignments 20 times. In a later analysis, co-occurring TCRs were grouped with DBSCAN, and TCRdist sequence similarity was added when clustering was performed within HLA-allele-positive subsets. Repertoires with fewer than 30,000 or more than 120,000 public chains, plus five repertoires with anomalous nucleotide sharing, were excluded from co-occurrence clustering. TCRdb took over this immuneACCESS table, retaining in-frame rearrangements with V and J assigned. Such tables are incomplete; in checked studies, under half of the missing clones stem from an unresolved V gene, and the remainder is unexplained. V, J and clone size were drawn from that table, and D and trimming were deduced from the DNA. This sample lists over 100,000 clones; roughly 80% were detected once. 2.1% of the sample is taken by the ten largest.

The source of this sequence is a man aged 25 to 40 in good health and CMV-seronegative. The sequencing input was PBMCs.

The CDR3 protein is CASSWETIGNQPQHF. DNA sequence: TGTGCCAGCAGCTGGGAGACAATTGGAAATCAGCCCCAGCATTTT. Recombination joined TRBV7-2 with TRBJ1-5, with no confidently assigned D gene. The germline V gene sets CDR1 to SGHTA and CDR2 to FQGNSA. Including cysteine and phenylalanine, the CDR3 has 15 amino acids. The sequence is cut down to CDR3 DNA, 45 bases in frame from base 1. V lost 4 bases and J lost 4 bases; the stretch between them is 14 bases long.